The 32 T cell receptor beta chains below come from one sample, sequenced in a study of CD8+CD57+ T cells in acquired aplastic anemia. CD8+CD57+ cell expansion, shown by flow cytometry, had occurred in the patients selected for sequencing. Genomic DNA provided the template from which TCR beta VDJ and CDR3 profiles were obtained. One entry per CDR3 protein, called by TCRdb with MiXCR from the reads. The data contain 310,000 or so distinct CDR3 sequences, under 65% of them singletons. The material sequenced was sorted CD4+, CD8+, or CD8+CD57+ T cells (not recorded which) from PBMCs. These receptors all come from a human donor with aplastic anemia.

This sequence joins TRBV9 and TRBJ2-5, with D perhaps given as TRBD1 or TRBD2 (6 bases each). The germline gives CDR1 SGDLS, CDR2 YYNGEE. V shed 2 bases and J shed 4 bases, with 18 bases lying between them. This CDR3 region has 16 residues. For the CDR3, the DNA is TGTGCCAGCAGCGTGGGGGGCGGGGTCCGGGGAGAGACCCAGTACTTC. Protein: CASSVGGGVRGETQYF.

About this clonotype itself: The junction does not match germline at one end; this may be a read error. This chain uses TRBV19 with TRBJ2-7, with D unresolved. Germline lookup yields CDR1 LNHDA and CDR2 SQIVND (reference sequence). CDR3 length: 18 residues. The CDR3 reads CACSIEWAGSSLNYEQYF. The CDR3 DNA is TGTGCCTGTAGTATCGAATGGGCCGGAAGCAGCTTGAATTACGAGCAGTACTTC.

On this clonotype itself: Without the conserved terminal phenylalanine or tryptophan, this CDR3 likely stems from a read error. The V call is TRBV20-1, the J call TRBJ2-1; the match to TRBD2 covers 10 bases. In germline, CDR1 is DFQATT, CDR2 SNEGSKA (reference sequence). Trimming at V came to 7 bases and at J to 8 bases, leaving 11 bases not matched to a gene. The CDR3 length is 14 residues. The CDR3 here is CSVSRTSGYYEQFL. The CDR3 DNA follows: TGCAGTGTCAGTCGGACTAGCGGTTACTATGAGCAGTTCCTC.

Note on this clonotype: This clone may be a read error of a much larger clone one base away. It is likely a read error, because the conserved phenylalanine at the end of the CDR3 is missing. V and J are TRBV20-1 and TRBJ2-7; D call uncertain. The CDR3 runs 13 residues. CDR1 and CDR2 from the germline V gene are DFQATT and SNEGSKA (reference sequence). Between the trimmed V and J ends, which lost 3 bases and 4 bases, there was a span of 13 bases. The CDR3 sequence is CSASRRDPYEQYL. The CDR3 nucleotides read TGCAGTGCTAGTAGAAGGGATCCGTACGAGCAGTACCTC.

V gene TRBV19 combines with J gene TRBJ2-1; the D is unclear. V was shortened by 0 bases and J by 3 bases, with 0 bases between the two germline ends. The germline V gene has CDR1 LNHDA and CDR2 SQIVND (reference sequence). The CDR3 sequence is 12 residues long. CDR3 loop: CASSIDYNEQFF. As DNA, the CDR3 is TGTGCCAGTAGTATAGACTACAATGAGCAGTTCTTC. The whole variable domain, filled in from reference TRBV19 and TRBJ2-1, reads DGGITQSPKYLFRKEGQNVTLSCEQNLNHDAMYWYRQDPGQGLRLIYYSQIVNDFQKGDIAEGYSVSREKKESFPLTVTSAQKNPTAFYLCASSIDYNEQFFGPGTRLTVL.

This clonotype was seen repeatedly, ten times or more. The chain couples TRBV19 to TRBJ2-3, with TRBD2 matching 12 bases. This CDR3 is 19 amino acids long. Germline trimming cut 3 bases from V and 6 bases from J; bases unmatched to any gene: 16. Germline V CDR1 and CDR2: LNHDA, SQIVND (reference sequence). The CDR3 protein is CASSISPSGGGWFIDTQYF. CDR3 nucleotide sequence: TGTGCCAGTAGTATTTCGCCTAGCGGGGGGGGCTGGTTCATTGATACGCAGTATTTT.

The rearrangement links TRBV9 to TRBJ2-7; the match to TRBD2 covers 8 bases. V dropped 6 bases and J dropped 5; count of bases not matched to a gene: 13. Per germline, CDR1 SGDLS and CDR2 YYNGEE. The CDR3 covers 15 residues. This CDR3 is CASTWGTSKSHEQYF. As DNA, the CDR3 is TGTGCCAGCACCTGGGGGACTAGTAAGAGTCACGAGCAGTACTTC.

Points on this clonotype: The junction shows a germline mismatch at one end, possibly a read error. The chain uses TRBV7-2 and TRBJ1-2; no clear D gene. The CDR3 is made up of 13 amino acids. CDR1 and CDR2 (germline): SGHTA, FQGNSA. In nucleotides, the CDR3 is TGTGCCAGCAGCTTAACAGCGAGCTATCGCTACAACTTC. Amino acids: CASSLTASYRYNF. The full variable domain, rest sourced from reference TRBV7-2 and TRBJ1-2, is GAGVSQSPSNKVTEKGKDVELRCDPISGHTALYWYRQSLGQGLEFLIYFQGNSAPDKSGLPSDRFSAERTGGSVSTLTIQRTQQEDSAVYLCASSLTASYRYNFGSGTRLTVV.

The J gene is TRBJ2-5, the V gene TRBV9, with TRBD1 matching over 10 bases. CDR1 and CDR2 from the germline V gene are SGDLS and YYNGEE. The CDR3 contains 15 residues. V lost 0 bases and J lost 4; bases outside the gene matches: 3. The CDR3 nucleotides are TGTGCCAGCAGCGTAGGCGGGACAGGGGCAGAGACCCAGTACTTC. It yields the protein CASSVGGTGAETQYF. Supplemented by reference TRBV9 and TRBJ2-5, the full variable domain reads DSGVTQTPKHLITATGQRVTLRCSPRSGDLSVYWYQQSLDQGLQFLIQYYNGEERAKGNILERFSAQQFPDLHSELNLSSLELGDSALYFCASSVGGTGAETQYFGPGTRLLVL.

The chain combines TRBV7-4 with TRBJ1-5, with D possibly being TRBD1 (5 bases). The germline V gene encodes CDR1 SGHVT and CDR2 SQSDAQ. This CDR3 is built from 13 residues. V lost 6 bases and J 6 bases, leaving 12 bases between the germline ends. The CDR3 nucleotides read TGTGCCAGCAGTGCCCAGGGAATTCAGCCCCAGCATTTT. It yields the protein CASSAQGIQPQHF.

The chain uses TRBV9 and TRBJ2-3, with 7 bases fitting TRBD2. The germline V gene has CDR1 SGDLS and CDR2 YYNGEE. CDR3 size: 14 residues. V trimming: 1 base; J trimming: 11 bases; junction bases outside the gene matches: 10. The CDR3 region is CASSVKVLAERQYF. DNA of the CDR3: TGTGCCAGCAGCGTAAAAGTTCTAGCGGAACGGCAGTATTTT.

This clonotype has at least ten counts. The chain is built from TRBV6-1 and TRBJ2-1, with D perhaps TRBD1 or TRBD2 (6 bases each). The V end was cut by 3 bases, the J end by 5 bases, with 11 bases between. Germline lookup yields CDR1 MNHNS and CDR2 SASEGT. The CDR3 loop spans 14 amino acids. CDR3 nucleotides: TGTGCCAGCAGTGATAGGGGGGCAAACAATGAGCAGTTCTTC. Its protein is CASSDRGANNEQFF.

There are many counts of this clonotype. V gene TRBV7-9 combines with J gene TRBJ2-7; 8 positions agree with TRBD1. This CDR3 region has 12 residues. The germline CDR1 and CDR2 sequences are SEHNR and FQNEAQ (reference sequence). The J segment lost 13 bases and the V segment lost 5 bases, leaving 10 bases of the junction unmatched. The CDR3 DNA reads TGTGCCAGCAGCCCAGGTCGGGACAGGCAATACTTC. Its protein product is CASSPGRDRQYF.

This chain joins TRBV7-6 and TRBJ2-2; TRBD1 matches 9 bases. The germline V gene has CDR1 SGHVS and CDR2 FNYEAQ. The V and J ends lost 1 base and 4 bases, in that order; junction bases with no gene match: 7. This CDR3 region has 17 residues. CDR3 sequence reads: CASSLVPTGGGTGELFF. CDR3 DNA sequence: TGTGCCAGCAGCTTAGTCCCGACAGGGGGAGGCACCGGGGAGCTGTTTTTT.

The gene calls are TRBV10-3 and TRBJ2-7; D is perhaps TRBD1 or TRBD2 (7 bases each). The germline gives CDR1 ENHRY, CDR2 SYGVKD. This CDR3 spans 16 amino acids. Trimming took off 3 bases at V and 5 bases at J, with 20 bases between the two ends. CDR3 loop: CAISDLRGGNRHEQYF. For the CDR3, the DNA is TGTGCCATCAGTGACCTCAGGGGGGGAAATCGCCACGAGCAGTACTTC.

On this clonotype: This could be a read error, since a much larger clone is one nucleotide away. The chain employs TRBV3-1 and TRBJ1-1, with D hard to call. The CDR3 sequence is 14 residues long. V lost 8 bases and J lost 0, with 13 bases in between. Germline loops: CDR1 LGHDT, CDR2 YNNKEL (reference sequence). CDR3: CASGLAELNTEAFF. The CDR3, as DNA: TGTGCCAGCGGCCTGGCCGAATTGAACACTGAAGCTTTCTTT.

This clonotype was seen a few times. The rearrangement links TRBV12-3 or TRBV12-4 to TRBJ1-6; the D is unclear. The CDR3 runs 11 residues. Trimming removed 1 base from V and 9 bases from J, with 1 base in between. CDR3 DNA sequence: TGTGCCAGCAGTTTAGTTTCACCCCTCCACTTT. Translated: CASSLVSPLHF.

The chain joins TRBV15 to TRBJ1-4; D remains unclear. V lost 8 bases and J 0 bases, leaving 10 bases between the germline ends. The CDR3 is made up of 14 amino acids. Germline CDR1 is LNHNV and CDR2 is YYDKDF (reference sequence). The CDR3 DNA reads as TGTGCCACCGCTGACCTTGCAACTAATGAAAAACTGTTTTTT. It codes for CATADLATNEKLFF.

This chain connects TRBV13 to TRBJ2-5, with 7 bases that match TRBD2. The CDR3 is 15 amino acids. Trimming cost V 5 bases and J 3 bases; bases outside gene matches: 9. Germline CDR1 and CDR2: PRHDT and FYEKMQ (reference sequence). In DNA, the CDR3 is TGTGCCAGCAGCCCCAGCGGGATTGGGGAAGAGACCCAGTACTTC. It is translated as CASSPSGIGEETQYF.

This chain links TRBV7-2 with TRBJ1-6, with TRBD1 as a possible D gene (5 bases). Per germline, CDR1 SGHTA and CDR2 FQGNSA. The V end was cut by 6 bases, the J end by 7 bases, with 10 bases between. The CDR3 runs 13 residues. The DNA of the CDR3 is TGTGCCAGCAGTTGGGGCCTGAATTCACCCCTCCACTTT. This gives the protein CASSWGLNSPLHF. Together with reference TRBV7-2 and TRBJ1-6, the CDR3 gives the full variable domain: GAGVSQSPSNKVTEKGKDVELRCDPISGHTALYWYRQSLGQGLEFLIYFQGNSAPDKSGLPSDRFSAERTGGSVSTLTIQRTQQEDSAVYLCASSWGLNSPLHFGNGTRLTVT.

Ten or more counts support this clonotype. The DNA for the CDR3 is TGTGCCAGCAGTGCTCAGGACAGTCTCTCTGGCTACACCTTC. Its protein is CASSAQDSLSGYTF. The chain employs TRBV6-6 and TRBJ1-2, with a possible D match to TRBD1 (6 bases). The germline V gene has CDR1 MNHNY and CDR2 SVGAGI (reference sequence). Trimming shortened V by 5 bases and J by 7 bases, and 17 bases separated the two germline ends. The CDR3 loop spans 14 amino acids.

The chain couples TRBV10-3 to TRBJ2-1; 8 nucleotides line up with TRBD2. The trim removed 8 bases at V and 6 bases at J, leaving 9 bases unmatched. Germline CDR1 reads ENHRY; CDR2 reads SYGVKD. The length of the CDR3 is 14 residues. The CDR3 sequence is CAISSSGSSNEQFF. DNA for the CDR3: TGTGCCATCTCCTCCAGCGGGAGTTCCAATGAGCAGTTCTTC.

The CDR3 protein is CATSAATGAPYEQYF. CDR3 in DNA: TGTGCCACCAGTGCCGCGACAGGGGCCCCCTACGAGCAGTACTTC. The V and J genes are TRBV24-1 and TRBJ2-7, with 8 bases that match TRBD1. Looked up from germline, CDR1 is KGHDR and CDR2 is SFDVKD. Losses at the gene ends were 5 bases for V and 2 bases for J; bases not matched to a gene: 7. There are 15 residues in the CDR3.

This clonotype came up many times. This sequence joins TRBV10-2 and TRBJ2-2; 8 nucleotides align to TRBD2. CDR1 is WSHSY, CDR2 SAAADI, per germline. This CDR3 has 17 residues. With V trimmed by 7 bases and J by 6 bases, 16 bases remained unmatched. CDR3 sequence reads: CASTSQGGGTRPGELFF. Here the CDR3 DNA reads TGCGCCAGCACCTCACAAGGCGGGGGGACCCGACCCGGGGAGCTGTTTTTT.

This chain uses TRBV10-3 with TRBJ2-1, with 8 bases aligning to TRBD2. V trimming: 3 bases; J trimming: 3 bases; junction bases outside the gene matches: 1. The CDR3 is 14 residues long. Germline V CDR1 and CDR2: ENHRY, SYGVKD. CDR3 residues: CAISDSGSYNEQFF. Here the CDR3 DNA reads TGTGCCATCAGTGACAGCGGGAGCTACAATGAGCAGTTCTTC.

The chain carries TRBV20-1 and TRBJ2-2; D is uncertain. Trimming removed 0 bases from V and 1 base from J, with 9 bases in between. The CDR3 extends over 15 amino acids. Germline CDR1 and CDR2: DFQATT and SNEGSKA (reference sequence). The CDR3: CSARDRSKNTGELFF. CDR3 in DNA: TGCAGTGCTAGAGATCGGTCCAAGAACACCGGGGAGCTGTTTTTT.

The V and J genes are TRBV19 and TRBJ2-7; D ambiguous. Germline V gene lookup returns CDR1 LNHDA and CDR2 SQIVND (reference sequence). The CDR3 contains 14 residues. The V gene lost 5 bases and the J gene lost 0 bases, with 11 bases spanning the gap. The CDR3 bases are TGTGCCAGTAGTTCTCGAGGCGGCTCCTACGAGCAGTACTTC. Translation gives CASSSRGGSYEQYF.

The rearrangement joins TRBV5-1 to TRBJ2-3; TRBD2 aligns across 13 bases. CDR3 length: 15 residues. J was trimmed by 6 bases and V by 4 bases; bases with no gene match: 5. In germline, CDR1 is SGHRS, CDR2 YFSETQ. CDR3 sequence reads: CASSPRTSGSDTQYF. As DNA, the CDR3 is TGCGCCAGCAGCCCGAGGACTAGCGGGAGTGATACGCAGTATTTT.

The chain has TRBV24-1 and TRBJ2-3, with 7 nucleotides matching TRBD2. The length of the CDR3 is 17 residues. Per germline, CDR1 KGHDR and CDR2 SFDVKD. Unmatched junction bases numbered 15, after V lost 6 bases and J lost 4 bases. The CDR3: CATSYWRAGSKADTQYF. The CDR3 nucleotides read TGTGCCACCAGTTATTGGAGAGCGGGATCAAAGGCAGATACGCAGTATTTT.

V is TRBV29-1 and J is TRBJ1-2; no reliable D call. CDR1 SQVTM and CDR2 ANQGSEA come from the germline V gene. The CDR3 spans 12 residues. V was shortened by 5 bases and J by 8 bases, with 15 bases between the two germline ends. CDR3 nucleotide sequence: TGCAGCGTTCCTACGTCCAGCGGGGGCTACACCTTC. Amino acid sequence: CSVPTSSGGYTF.

The rearrangement links TRBV2 to TRBJ1-2; D unclear. This CDR3 comprises 13 residues. Germline V CDR1 and CDR2: SNHLY, FYNNEI. V gave up 5 bases and J gave up 4 bases, with 11 bases separating them. CDR3 nucleotide sequence: TGTGCCAGCAGTCCAGACAATCGCTATGGCTACACCTTC. It specifies CASSPDNRYGYTF.

Concerning this clonotype itself: A read error may explain this, as a much larger clone is one base away. The chain couples TRBV4-1 to TRBJ2-5; D may be TRBD2 (5 bases). Per germline, CDR1 MGHRA and CDR2 YSYEKL. The V end lost 1 base, the J end lost 7 bases, and 13 bases lay between the germline ends. There are 14 residues in the CDR3. This chain's CDR3 is CASSQASGEGTQYF. The CDR3 region has the DNA TGCGCCAGCAGCCAAGCTTCCGGGGAAGGGACCCAGTACTTC.